This T cell receptor (beta chain) was found in a study of blood T cells in healthy people across ages. Germline CDR1 is KGHDR and CDR2 is SFDVKD. The CDR3 has 15 amino acids. The V end lost 2 bases, the J end lost 10 bases, and 16 bases lay between the germline ends. The second PCR ran about 6 to 12 cycles with a sample-barcoded 5' primer and J-beta primers. One entry per CDR3 protein, called by TCRdb with MiXCR from the 5' RACE reads. The sample consists of around 1.1 million distinct CDR3 sequences, less than 45% of them appearing once. The origin of this receptor is a young man in good health. V and J are TRBV24-1 and TRBJ1-4; D not certain. The sample consisted of blood. The CDR3 here is CATSDSTVEIGKLFF. CDR3 DNA sequence: TGTGCCACCAGTGATTCTACAGTCGAGATAGGAAAACTGTTTTTT.